A single T cell receptor (beta chain) is shown here with its context. The method was immunoSEQ multiplex PCR; TCRdb's version includes in-frame clones alone and lacks a portion of them. The sample consists of a few hundred thousand clones, 90% to 95% of them appearing once. This CDR3 has 17 amino acids. The V and J ends lost 2 bases and 3 bases, in that order; junction bases with no gene match: 9. From germline, CDR1 is ENHRY and CDR2 SYGVKD. The sample is drawn from a study of blood T cell repertoires in COVID-19. This TCR was sampled from a woman in her forties who had been exposed to COVID-19. The rearrangement joins TRBV10-3 to TRBJ2-3, with 9 bases fitting TRBD2. Sequencing was done on a sample of PBMCs or T cells enriched from blood (not recorded which). Written as DNA, the CDR3 is TGTGCCATCAGTGAGCCCGTTAGCGGGAGAAGAACAGATACGCAGTATTTT. Its translation is CAISEPVSGRRTDTQYF.